This paragraph reports one TCR beta chain. As yet, its antigen is unknown. This specimen comes from a study of cytomegalovirus exposure and HLA in healthy donors. The primer mix had 60 Vbeta and 13 Jbeta primers. Here immunoSEQ multiplex PCR was the method, and the copy in TCRdb shows in-frame clones only, minus some. The sample contains about 74,000 clones, 60% to 75% of which appear only once. Study-wide results and caveats: Most TCR sequences were seen very rarely across donors, but some public TCRs occurred in many. For TCR beta chains, V- and J-gene trimming was later linked to a missense DCLRE1C variant.

The CDR3 sequence is 11 residues long. Germline V gene lookup returns CDR1 SGHTA and CDR2 FQGNSA. V lost 3 bases and J lost 6, with 4 bases in between. The chain links TRBV7-2 to TRBJ2-3; no clear D gene. Sequenced input: PBMCs. The sequence was collected from a woman in her forties in good health and CMV-seropositive. The CDR3: CASSFGDTQYF. CDR3 DNA: TGTGCCAGCAGCTTCGGGGATACGCAGTATTTT.